This entry concerns a single T cell receptor beta chain. Its antigen is undetermined. Per germline, CDR1 MGHRA and CDR2 YSYEKL. The CDR3 contains 15 residues. V dropped 0 bases and J dropped 2 bases, with 11 bases sitting between them. This entry is derived from a study of identical twins. Whole-study results and caveats: Within twin pairs, the out-of-frame alpha sequences they shared showed excess low generation probability.

Everyone who donated was a healthy Caucasian. After template switching added a universal primer site, the resulting cDNA carried unique molecular identifiers. TCRdb itself ran the 5' RACE reads through MiXCR, one entry per CDR3 protein. Of about 530,000 distinct CDR3 sequences detected, 15% appear once; the ten largest clones hold roughly 0.43%. These same records also appear under a second study, on yellow fever vaccine responses in identical twins. As that report states: Reportedly, the response of twins' T cells to the vaccine seemed partly convergent, partly personalized.

The rearrangement links TRBV4-1 to TRBJ2-7; D might be TRBD1 or TRBD2, each matching 5 bases. Sequenced material: CD4+ T cells sorted from blood. The sequence came from a woman aged 18 to 35 in good health. CDR3 sequence (DNA): TGCGCCAGCAGCCAAGATGAGAGGGGAGCCTACGAGCAGTACTTC. Its protein is CASSQDERGAYEQYF.